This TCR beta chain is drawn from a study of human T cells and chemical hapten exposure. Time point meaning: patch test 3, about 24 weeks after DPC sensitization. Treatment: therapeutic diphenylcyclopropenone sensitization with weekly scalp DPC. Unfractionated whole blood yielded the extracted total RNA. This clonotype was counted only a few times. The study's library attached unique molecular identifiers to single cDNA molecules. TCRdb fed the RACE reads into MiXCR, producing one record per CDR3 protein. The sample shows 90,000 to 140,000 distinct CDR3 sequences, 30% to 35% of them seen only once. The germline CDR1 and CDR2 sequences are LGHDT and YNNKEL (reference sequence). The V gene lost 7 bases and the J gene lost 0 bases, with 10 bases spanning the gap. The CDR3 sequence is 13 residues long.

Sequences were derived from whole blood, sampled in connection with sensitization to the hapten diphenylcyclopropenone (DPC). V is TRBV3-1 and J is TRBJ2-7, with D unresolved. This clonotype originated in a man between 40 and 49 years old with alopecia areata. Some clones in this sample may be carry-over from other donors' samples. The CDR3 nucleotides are TGTGCCAGCACCCGCTCGAGCTCCTACGAGCAGTACTTC. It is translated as CASTRSSSYEQYF.